These 24 T cell receptor beta chains came from one sample sequenced in a study of T cells in localized non-small cell lung cancer. Assay used: immunoSEQ multiplex PCR; TCRdb lists only in-frame clones, some missing. The sample carries 65,000 to 90,000 clones, over 70% recorded once. The sequencing used PBMCs, collected before any cancer treatment. The receptor set was obtained from a man between 40 and 69 years old with stage II squamous cell lung carcinoma.

The CDR3 sequence: CASTPGQGRNEQYF. The CDR3 DNA follows: TGTGCCAGCACTCCGGGACAGGGACGAAACGAGCAGTACTTC. This sequence joins TRBV28 and TRBJ2-7, with 9 nucleotides matching TRBD1. The trim removed 7 bases at V and 5 bases at J, leaving 9 bases unmatched. The length of the CDR3 is 14 residues. CDR1 and CDR2 from the germline V gene are MDHEN and SYDVKM. Based on the CDR3 plus reference TRBV28 and TRBJ2-7, the full variable domain is DVKVTQSSRYLVKRTGEKVFLECVQDMDHENMFWYRQDPGLGLRLIYFSYDVKMKEKGDIPEGYSVSREKKERFSLILESASTNQTSMYLCASTPGQGRNEQYFGPGTRLTVT.

This clone was seen a single time. The genes are TRBV7-9 and TRBJ2-3, with TRBD2 matching 13 bases. V was pared by 4 bases and J by 0 bases, with 7 bases of the junction left unmatched. The CDR3 sequence is 18 residues long. Germline V gene sequence: CDR1 SEHNR, CDR2 FQNEAQ (reference sequence). The CDR3 DNA sequence: TGTGCCAGCAGCTGGGGACTAGCGGGACCCTTTAGCACAGATACGCAGTATTTT. This codes for CASSWGLAGPFSTDTQYF.

The chain uses TRBV21-1 and TRBJ1-2; the table assigns TRBD1, which was not confirmed against the DNA. TRBV21-1 corresponds to a pseudogene. CDR3 length: 15 residues. Here the CDR3 reads CATNGPVALPYGYTF. CDR3 nucleotide sequence: TGTGCCACCAATGGCCCCGTGGCCCTTCCTTATGGCTACACCTTC.

The chain combines TRBV5-4 with TRBJ1-2; 7 nucleotides agree with TRBD1. The CDR3 extends over 14 amino acids. Germline values: CDR1 SGHNT, CDR2 YYREEE (reference sequence). Trimming removed 1 base from V and 4 bases from J; junction bases left unmatched: 4. The CDR3 sequence: CASSLSGTVYGYTF. The CDR3 DNA follows: TGTGCCAGCAGCTTGTCCGGGACAGTCTATGGCTACACCTTC.

The V and J genes are TRBV6-6 and TRBJ2-5, with TRBD2 identical over 7 bases. Germline V lookup: CDR1 MNHNY, CDR2 SVGAGI (reference sequence). This CDR3 spans 14 amino acids. Losses at the gene ends were 6 bases for V and 2 bases for J; bases not matched to a gene: 6. This CDR3 is CASSWEGRQETQYF. For the CDR3, the DNA is TGTGCCAGCAGCTGGGAGGGACGGCAAGAGACCCAGTACTTC.

A few counts support this clone. The rearrangement links TRBV6-1 to TRBJ1-1, with D hard to call. This CDR3 is built from 14 residues. V was cut by 3 bases and J by 0 bases, with 8 bases left in between. Looked up from germline, CDR1 is MNHNS and CDR2 is SASEGT. CDR3 coding DNA: TGTGCCAGCAGTGAGACTCTCATGAACACTGAAGCTTTCTTT. Its translation is CASSETLMNTEAFF.

The chain has TRBV18 and TRBJ2-1; D may be TRBD1 (6 bases). Trimming left V 2 bases short and J 6 bases short, with 14 bases between. Germline V gene sequence: CDR1 KGHSH, CDR2 LQKENI. This CDR3 spans 15 amino acids. Written as DNA, the CDR3 is TGTGCCAGCTCACCATGGCAGGGGACCAGCAATGAGCAGTTCTTC. Protein product: CASSPWQGTSNEQFF.

The CDR3 loop is CASSKTGLSSYNEQFF. Here the CDR3 DNA reads TGTGCCAGCAGCAAAACAGGTCTGAGCTCCTACAATGAGCAGTTCTTC. The chain combines TRBV11-3 with TRBJ2-1; D may be TRBD1 (5 bases). This CDR3 comprises 16 residues. V dropped 5 bases and J dropped 0 bases, with 14 bases sitting between them. Germline V gene data show CDR1 as SGHNT and CDR2 as YENEEA.

This sequence joins TRBV30 and TRBJ1-3, with D possibly matching TRBD1 (5 bases). Germline V gene lookup returns CDR1 GTSNPN and CDR2 SVGIG (reference sequence). The germline V and J ends were trimmed by 8 bases and 4 bases, with 6 bases remaining between them. CDR3 length: 10 amino acids. CDR3 in amino acids: CAGGGNTIYF. The CDR3 DNA follows: TGTGCCGGGGGGGGAAACACCATATATTTT. The full variable domain, in which reference TRBV30 and TRBJ1-3 provide the parts outside the CDR3, is SQTIHQWPATLVQPVGSPLSLECTVEGTSNPNLYWYRQAAGRGLQLLFYSVGIGQISSEVPQNLSASRPQDRQFILSSKKLLLSDSGFYLCAGGGNTIYFGEGSWLTVV.

This chain joins TRBV11-2 and TRBJ1-1; D is undetermined. Trimming left V 1 base short and J 8 bases short, with 14 bases between. The germline gives CDR1 SGHAT, CDR2 FQNNGV. The CDR3 spans 14 residues. DNA of the CDR3: TGTGCCAGCAGCTTAGCGGCAGCGGCGAAGGAAGCTTTCTTT. It codes for CASSLAAAAKEAFF.

The J gene is TRBJ1-5, the V gene TRBV28; a weak D match, TRBD1 (5 bases). Between the trimmed V and J ends, which lost 6 bases and 0 bases, there was a span of 12 bases. Germline V lookup: CDR1 MDHEN, CDR2 SYDVKM. The CDR3 covers 15 residues. CDR3 coding DNA: TGTGCCAGCAGACCTACAGGTTTTAGCAATCAGCCCCAGCATTTT. Protein: CASRPTGFSNQPQHF. The entire variable domain, with the rest obtained from reference TRBV28 and TRBJ1-5, is as follows: DVKVTQSSRYLVKRTGEKVFLECVQDMDHENMFWYRQDPGLGLRLIYFSYDVKMKEKGDIPEGYSVSREKKERFSLILESASTNQTSMYLCASRPTGFSNQPQHFGDGTRLSIL.

The chain combines TRBV15 with TRBJ2-3; D may be TRBD1 (6 bases). This CDR3 contains 15 residues. V was pared by 0 bases and J by 0 bases, with 7 bases between. CDR1 and CDR2 from the germline V gene are LNHNV and YYDKDF (reference sequence). This chain's CDR3 is CATSREDRSTDTQYF. For the CDR3, the DNA is TGTGCCACCAGCAGAGAAGACAGGAGCACAGATACGCAGTATTTT.

This chain joins TRBV7-2 and TRBJ2-7; TRBD1 agrees at 12 bases. V trimming: 0 bases; J trimming: 2 bases; junction bases outside the gene matches: 2. From germline, CDR1 is SGHTA and CDR2 FQGNSA. The CDR3 is 16 amino acids. CDR3 sequence (DNA): TGTGCCAGCAGCTTAGCGGGACAGGGGGCCACCTACGAGCAGTACTTC. This codes for CASSLAGQGATYEQYF.

This clone was detected once. This sequence joins TRBV15 and TRBJ1-1; D is perhaps TRBD1 (5 bases). The V gene lost 1 base and the J gene lost 8 bases, with 17 bases spanning the gap. The CDR3 extends over 15 amino acids. Germline loops: CDR1 LNHNV, CDR2 YYDKDF (reference sequence). This CDR3 is CATSRVDIHLPEAFF. CDR3 nucleotide sequence: TGTGCCACCAGCAGAGTGGACATACACCTCCCAGAAGCTTTCTTT. Variable domain in full (rest from reference TRBV15 and TRBJ1-1): DAMVIQNPRYQVTQFGKPVTLSCSQTLNHNVMYWYQQKSSQAPKLLFHYYDKDFNNEADTPDNFQSRRPNTSFCFLDIRSPGLGDTAMYLCATSRVDIHLPEAFFGQGTRLTVV.

This sequence joins TRBV5-4 and TRBJ2-7; TRBD1 is a possible D gene (6 bases). There are 13 residues in the CDR3. Trimming removed 2 bases from V and 5 bases from J, with 11 bases in between. Germline values: CDR1 SGHNT, CDR2 YYREEE (reference sequence). The CDR3 nucleotides read TGTGCCAGCAGCTTTGCAGGGGTTAACGAGCAGTACTTC. Protein product: CASSFAGVNEQYF.

This clone has just a few counts. This rearrangement joins TRBV5-6 to TRBJ1-1; D unclear. Germline loops: CDR1 SGHDT, CDR2 YYEEEE. V was cut by 3 bases and J by 4 bases, with 13 bases left in between. This CDR3 comprises 14 residues. CDR3 bases: TGTGCCAGCAGCTCAGTCAAAAAAGGCACTGAAGCTTTCTTT. Translation: CASSSVKKGTEAFF.

The gene calls are TRBV29-1 and TRBJ2-3, with D uncertain. Germline V gene lookup returns CDR1 SQVTM and CDR2 ANQGSEA. The V and J ends lost 3 bases and 5 bases respectively, with 12 bases between them. CDR3 length: 13 amino acids. The CDR3 loop reads CSVDLGNQDTQYF. Written as DNA, the CDR3 is TGCAGCGTTGACCTAGGGAACCAAGATACGCAGTATTTT.

This clone was detected once. This chain links TRBV28 with TRBJ2-7; a weak D match, TRBD2 (5 bases). This CDR3 contains 15 residues. V lost 6 bases, J lost 1 base, and 16 bases lay in between. Germline lookup yields CDR1 MDHEN and CDR2 SYDVKM. The CDR3 nucleotides are TGTGCCAGCAGCCAAGACGCTAGCACGTCCTACGAGCAGTACTTC. It translates to CASSQDASTSYEQYF.

The rearrangement uses TRBV6-6 and TRBJ2-3; TRBD2 aligns across 7 bases. V dropped 6 bases and J dropped 2; count of bases not matched to a gene: 2. The germline V gene has CDR1 MNHNY and CDR2 SVGAGI (reference sequence). The CDR3 length is 13 residues. CDR3 DNA: TGTGCCAGCAGCCGGGACTACACAGATACGCAGTATTTT. Translation: CASSRDYTDTQYF.

The chain joins TRBV7-9 to TRBJ1-4, with D tentatively TRBD1 (6 bases). Trimming stripped 2 bases from V and 5 bases from J, with 21 bases between. From germline, CDR1 is SEHNR and CDR2 FQNEAQ (reference sequence). The CDR3 is 18 residues long. CDR3 sequence (DNA): TGTGCCAGCAGCTTATTATACGGCATCGGGAGGGGGAATGAAAAACTGTTTTTT. Encoded protein: CASSLLYGIGRGNEKLFF.

In its sample, this clone was seen a few times. The V and J genes are TRBV5-6 and TRBJ1-2; D is ambiguous. Germline values: CDR1 SGHDT, CDR2 YYEEEE. The CDR3 totals 14 residues. With 4 bases removed from V and 3 bases from J, the gap between germline ends came to 13 bases. CDR3 sequence: CASSPGSPHYGYTF. In nucleotides, the CDR3 is TGTGCCAGCAGCCCCGGGTCCCCCCACTATGGCTACACCTTC.

This chain's CDR3 is CASKAGGASSYEQYF. Written as DNA, the CDR3 is TGTGCCAGCAAAGCCGGGGGCGCTAGCTCCTACGAGCAGTACTTC. This chain links TRBV6-1 with TRBJ2-7; D assignment may be TRBD1 or TRBD2 (6 bases each). CDR3 length: 15 amino acids. Trimming took 7 bases from V and 0 from J, leaving 16 bases between them. Germline assignment: CDR1 MNHNS and CDR2 SASEGT.

This rearrangement joins TRBV7-9 to TRBJ2-3, with D uncertain. The CDR3 sequence is 16 residues long. Germline V gives CDR1 SEHNR, CDR2 FQNEAQ (reference sequence). The ends were cut back, 1 base at V and 3 bases at J, with 14 bases in the middle. The DNA for the CDR3 is TGTGCCAGCAGCTTAGGGTCATCGCTCGGGACAGATACGCAGTATTTT. It translates to CASSLGSSLGTDTQYF.

This chain joins TRBV4-1 and TRBJ1-5; D is possibly TRBD1 (6 bases). This CDR3 is 14 amino acids long. V was trimmed by 2 bases and J by 6 bases, leaving 11 bases between them. The germline V gene encodes CDR1 MGHRA and CDR2 YSYEKL. CDR3 nucleotides: TGCGCCAGCAGCCAACCAGGGGACGGTCAGCCCCAGCATTTT. Translated, it gives CASSQPGDGQPQHF.